These 25 T cell receptor beta chains were all obtained from the same sample, sequenced in a study of T cell clonality in common variable immunodeficiency (dated by TCRdb to about 2015). No antigen has been assigned to these receptors. Study-wide findings and limitations: Fewer deletions and N-nucleotide insertions were reportedly observed in CVID TCRbeta sequences, and highly modified clones with 13 or more V deletions were reportedly absent from CVID TCRbeta sequences.

Library preparation used the immunoSEQ multiplex PCR assay. TCRdb obtained this table from immuneACCESS and retained in-frame rearrangements with V and J assigned. These tables miss some clones; where compared with another copy, unresolved V genes account for less than half of the shortfall, and the remainder is unexplained. For this sample, about 34,000 clones appear and none is a singleton. The top ten hold around 30% of the sample. Sequences were obtained from peripheral blood mononuclear cells. All receptors derive from a human donor with common variable immunodeficiency.

In its sample, this clone was seen many times. The observed sequence ends 3 residues before the CDR3 terminus, with the missing tail filled in from the germline J gene. The J gene is TRBJ2-2, the V gene TRBV7-3; TRBD2 aligns across 7 bases. V lost 2 bases, J lost 4 bases, and 10 bases stayed unmatched. The CDR3 extends over 17 amino acids. Looked up from germline, CDR1 is SGHTA and CDR2 is FQGTGA. Partial CDR3 DNA: TGTGCCAGCAGCTTAGCGCGGGGGTCCGGGGTCACCGGGGAG. Translating it yields CASSLARGSGVTGE. The whole CDR3 sequence reads CASSLARGSGVTGELFF.

This clone was recorded many times. Sequencing ends 3 residues short of the CDR3 end; the germline J gene provides the rest. The chain combines TRBV28 with TRBJ2-5; 7 nucleotides align to TRBD2. Trimming at V came to 5 bases and at J to 1 base, leaving 1 base not matched to a gene. Germline V gives CDR1 MDHEN, CDR2 SYDVKM. CDR3 size: 13 residues. The covered CDR3 bases are TGTGCCAGCAGTAAGCGGGGCCAAGAGACC. Translated: CASSKRGQET. The full-length CDR3 reads as CASSKRGQETQYF.

Concerning this clone: The CDR3 goes on 3 residues after the read ends, and that part is filled in from the germline J gene. This sequence joins TRBV29-1 and TRBJ2-1, with 8 bases aligning to TRBD1. CDR3 length equals 14 residues. CDR1 SQVTM and CDR2 ANQGSEA come from the germline V gene. V was pared by 6 bases and J by 4 bases, with 8 bases of the junction left unmatched. Incomplete CDR3 DNA: TGCAGCGTCCCTGGACAGGGCTCGTACAATGAG. This codes for CSVPGQGSYNE. In full, the CDR3 is CSVPGQGSYNEQFF.

This clone was recorded at least ten times. The DNA read from the CDR3 is TGCAGCGTTGAAGATCTTAGCGGCTACAATGAG. This gives the protein CSVEDLSGYNE. The CDR3, in full, reads CSVEDLSGYNEQFF. The J gene is TRBJ2-1, the V gene TRBV29-1; a weak D match, TRBD2 (6 bases). Read sequence stops 3 residues before the CDR3 end, and the germline J gene provides the missing end. The CDR3 sequence is 14 residues long. CDR1 and CDR2 from the germline V gene are SQVTM and ANQGSEA. V was cut by 0 bases and J by 3 bases, with 9 bases left in between.

In its sample, this clone was seen many times. Coverage ceases 3 residues before the CDR3 finishes, and the germline J gene fills in the end. This chain uses TRBV10-3 with TRBJ1-1; 8 bases are a match to TRBD1. The CDR3 is 14 amino acids. The germline CDR1 and CDR2 sequences are ENHRY and SYGVKD. J gave up 2 bases and V 7 bases, and 6 bases lay outside the gene matches. Partial CDR3 DNA: TGTGCCATCACCGGGACAGGACACAACACTGAA. This encodes CAITGTGHNTE. The full-length CDR3 reads as CAITGTGHNTEAFF.

This clone was recorded many times. The covered CDR3 bases are TGTGCCATCTGGACGGGACTGGGCACTGAA. Residues: CAIWTGLGTE. The entire CDR3 reads CAIWTGLGTEAFF. The chain joins TRBV10-3 to TRBJ1-1; TRBD1 might be the D (5 bases). The CDR3 extends 3 residues past the end of the read, so its final part is completed from the germline J gene. The CDR3 has 13 residues. Germline CDR1 and CDR2: ENHRY and SYGVKD. V was clipped by 8 bases and J by 4 bases, with 14 bases between them.

With regard to this clone: The read falls 3 residues short of the CDR3 end, and the missing part is taken from the germline J gene. This rearrangement joins TRBV5-1 to TRBJ2-7; no firm D call. V lost 1 base, J lost 1 base, and 6 bases lay in between. The CDR3 is 13 residues long. The germline V gene has CDR1 SGHRS and CDR2 YFSETQ. The sequenced CDR3 bases are TGCGCCAGCAGCTTGTCAACTTCCTACGAG. It encodes CASSLSTSYE. The full CDR3 protein is CASSLSTSYEQYF.

This clone was detected a few times. The read falls 3 residues short of the CDR3 end, and the missing part is taken from the germline J gene. The rearrangement links TRBV30 to TRBJ2-5, with D possibly being TRBD1 (5 bases). The V end lost 5 bases, the J end lost 6 bases, and 16 bases lay between the germline ends. Germline V CDR1 and CDR2: GTSNPN, SVGIG (reference sequence). This CDR3 is built from 13 residues. The CDR3 loop reads CAWSQGFNQTQYF. The part of the CDR3 DNA that was read is TGTGCCTGGTCTCAGGGTTTCAATCAGACC.

As regards this clone: The junction shows a germline mismatch at one end, possibly a read error. Sequencing ends 3 residues short of the CDR3 end; the germline J gene provides the rest. The V gene is TRBV7-9, the J gene TRBJ2-7, with 7 bases identical to TRBD1. The germline gives CDR1 SEHNR, CDR2 FQNEAQ (reference sequence). The CDR3 is 13 amino acids. The CDR3 region is CSSSSSGGYEQYF. The covered CDR3 bases are TGTTCCAGCAGCTCCTCAGGGGGCTACGAG.

This clone appeared a few times. Sequencing ends 3 residues short of the CDR3 end; the germline J gene provides the rest. The J gene is TRBJ1-5, the V gene TRBV19; D gene uncertain. CDR1 is LNHDA and CDR2 is SQIVND in the germline V gene (reference sequence). The length of the CDR3 is 15 residues. V was pared by 4 bases and J by 0 bases, with 10 bases between. Incomplete CDR3 DNA: TGTGCCAGTAGTACCCGGTTTTATAGCAATCAGCCC. Amino acids: CASSTRFYSNQP. The CDR3 in full is CASSTRFYSNQPQHF.

This clone came up a few times. The sequence runs out 3 residues before the end of the CDR3; the remainder is reconstructed from the germline J gene. The gene calls are TRBV19 and TRBJ2-2; D is undetermined. Germline V gene sequence: CDR1 LNHDA, CDR2 SQIVND (reference sequence). V was shortened by 4 bases and J by 2 bases, with 8 bases between the two germline ends. The CDR3 has 14 residues. Partial CDR3 DNA: TGTGCCAGTAGTAGACTGGTTAACACCGGGGAG. The encoded protein is CASSRLVNTGE. The CDR3 reads in full as CASSRLVNTGELFF.

This clone appeared many times. The read gets to within 3 residues of the CDR3 end, and the germline J gene fills in the rest. The rearrangement links TRBV7-9 to TRBJ1-1; D is undetermined. The CDR3 sequence is 15 residues long. With 5 bases removed from V and 0 bases from J, the gap between germline ends came to 13 bases. Per germline, CDR1 SEHNR and CDR2 FQNEAQ (reference sequence). CDR3: CASSTRRVMNTEAFF. The CDR3 DNA, read in part, is TGTGCCAGCAGCACGAGGAGGGTGATGAACACTGAA.

Remarks on this clone: The CDR3 end lies 3 residues beyond the end of the read and is filled in from the germline J gene. This chain links TRBV6-4 with TRBJ2-7; the D gene is possibly TRBD2 (5 bases). CDR1 and CDR2 from the germline V gene are MRHNA and SNTAGT. V was pared by 8 bases and J by 0 bases, with 17 bases between. The CDR3 is 15 amino acids. CDR3 loop: CASGGALGRSYEQYF. CDR3 DNA (partial): TGTGCCAGCGGAGGCGCCTTAGGGCGCTCCTACGAG.

In regard to this clone: The sequenced fragment ends 3 residues before the CDR3 boundary, so the rest is inferred from the germline J gene. The rearrangement joins TRBV18 to TRBJ2-7; D is uncertain. Trimming pared 4 bases from V and 4 bases from J, leaving 5 bases between. CDR3 length equals 11 residues. Germline values: CDR1 KGHSH, CDR2 LQKENI. Incomplete CDR3 DNA: TGTGCCAGCTCACAGGGTTACGAG. It specifies CASSQGYE. The full CDR3 protein reads CASSQGYEQYF.

Notes on this clone: The read terminates 3 residues ahead of where the CDR3 ends, so the germline J gene completes it. The chain links TRBV7-9 to TRBJ1-3; a possible D gene is TRBD1 (6 bases). V gave up 5 bases and J gave up 2 bases, with 10 bases separating them. This CDR3 has 14 amino acids. From germline, CDR1 is SEHNR and CDR2 FQNEAQ (reference sequence). The CDR3 bases that were read are TGTGCCAGCAGCCGGACAGCCGCTGGAAACACC. Translated, it gives CASSRTAAGNT. From start to end, the CDR3 is CASSRTAAGNTIYF.

This clone was counted at least ten times. The read finishes 3 residues shy of the CDR3 end, and the germline J gene is used to complete it. V is TRBV7-6 and J is TRBJ1-1; the D gene is possibly TRBD1 (6 bases). Trimming took off 0 bases at V and 1 base at J, with 9 bases between the two ends. CDR3 length: 15 amino acids. Germline V CDR1 and CDR2: SGHVS, FNYEAQ. The part of the CDR3 DNA that was read is TGTGCCAGCAGCTTAGCGCAGGGGAAGAACACTGAA. It codes for CASSLAQGKNTE. The entire CDR3 is CASSLAQGKNTEAFF.

This clone appeared many times. Read coverage stops 3 residues before the CDR3 terminus; the germline J gene supplies the remainder. V gene TRBV7-9 combines with J gene TRBJ1-5, with D possibly being TRBD1 (5 bases). The V gene's germline CDR1 is SEHNR and CDR2 FQNEAQ (reference sequence). V lost 5 bases and J lost 2, with 10 bases in between. This CDR3 is 14 amino acids long. CDR3 DNA (partial): TGTGCCAGCAGCGGAGACAGCCGCAATCAGCCC. Its protein is CASSGDSRNQP. The whole CDR3 sequence is CASSGDSRNQPQHF.

This clone has a handful of counts. Sequencing ends 3 residues short of the CDR3 end; the germline J gene provides the rest. The rearrangement uses TRBV7-9 and TRBJ2-2; 9 bases fit TRBD2. V was pared by 2 bases and J by 6 bases, with 4 bases of the junction left unmatched. The germline gives CDR1 SEHNR, CDR2 FQNEAQ (reference sequence). The CDR3 has 15 residues. The part of the CDR3 DNA that was read is TGTGCCAGCAGCTTACTAGCGGGACGGGCCGGGGAG. It yields the protein CASSLLAGRAGE. The full CDR3 protein reads CASSLLAGRAGELFF. Full variable domain (remainder filled in from reference TRBV7-9 and TRBJ2-2): DTGVSQNPRHKITKRGQNVTFRCDPISEHNRLYWYRQTLGQGPEFLTYFQNEAQLEKSRLLSDRFSAERPKGSFSTLEIQRTEQGDSAMYLCASSLLAGRAGELFFGEGSRLTVL.

The sample holds many counts of this clone. The sequence runs out 3 residues before the end of the CDR3; the remainder is reconstructed from the germline J gene. V gene TRBV4-1 combines with J gene TRBJ1-1; 7 bases line up with TRBD1. V lost 5 bases, J lost 5 bases, and 5 bases stayed unmatched. CDR3 length: 13 residues. CDR1 is MGHRA, CDR2 YSYEKL, per germline. The chain's CDR3 is CASSITGATEAFF. CDR3 DNA (partial): TGCGCCAGCAGCATAACAGGGGCTACTGAA.

The sample holds a few counts of this clone. The read terminates 3 residues ahead of where the CDR3 ends, so the germline J gene completes it. The J gene is TRBJ2-5, the V gene TRBV20-1, with D perhaps TRBD2 (5 bases). The CDR3 runs to 14 residues. Germline values: CDR1 DFQATT, CDR2 SNEGSKA (reference sequence). V lost 8 bases to trimming and J lost 4 bases, with 20 bases between them. The sequenced CDR3 bases are TGCAGTACAATGGTAGCGAGCTACCCAGAGACC. Amino acid sequence: CSTMVASYPET. The CDR3 as a whole reads CSTMVASYPETQYF.

This clone was counted many times. The CDR3 is cut off 3 residues early in the read; its end comes from the germline J gene. V and J are TRBV20-1 and TRBJ2-4; D unresolved. This CDR3 spans 11 amino acids. Germline V gene sequence: CDR1 DFQATT, CDR2 SNEGSKA (reference sequence). CDR3 bases read: TGCAGTGCTAGAGGATCGGCGGAT. This encodes CSARGSAD. The whole CDR3 sequence is CSARGSADQYF.

This clone was picked up many times. The CDR3 spells CASSQGTPTENQPQHF. The sequenced CDR3 bases are TGTGCCAGCAGCCAAGGGACACCGACCGAGAATCAGCCC. The chain links TRBV3-1 (or the pseudogene TRBV3-2) to TRBJ1-5, with D maybe TRBD1 (5 bases). The observed sequence ends 3 residues before the CDR3 terminus, with the missing tail filled in from the germline J gene. The V and J ends lost 1 base and 4 bases respectively, with 14 bases between them. CDR3 length equals 16 residues. Germline-derived CDR1 and CDR2 are LGHDT and YNNKEL (reference sequence).

In its sample, this clone was seen many times. The CDR3 end falls 3 residues outside the read, so it is completed with the germline J gene. V is TRBV7-3 and J is TRBJ1-1, with D unresolved. V was pared by 2 bases and J by 0 bases, with 10 bases between. In germline, CDR1 is SGHTA, CDR2 FQGTGA. There are 15 residues in the CDR3. Partial CDR3 DNA: TGTGCCAGCAGCTTATCTCCCTATTTGAACACTGAA. Encoded protein: CASSLSPYLNTE. The whole CDR3 protein reads CASSLSPYLNTEAFF.

The table lists this clone with many counts. The read finishes 3 residues shy of the CDR3 end, and the germline J gene is used to complete it. The chain combines TRBV10-3 with TRBJ1-5; D possibly corresponds to TRBD1 (5 bases). This CDR3 is built from 15 residues. CDR1 and CDR2 (germline): ENHRY, SYGVKD. Trimming took 0 bases from V and 7 from J, leaving 13 bases between them. Incomplete CDR3 DNA: TGTGCCATCAGTGAGTCGGGGATAGGGGAGCAGCCC. Its protein is CAISESGIGEQP. The entire CDR3 reads CAISESGIGEQPQHF.

This clone was recorded a few times. The read halts 3 residues ahead of the CDR3 end, with the missing end drawn from the germline J gene. The rearrangement uses TRBV7-8 and TRBJ1-2; 8 bases fit TRBD1. J was trimmed by 1 base and V by 1 base; bases with no gene match: 5. The CDR3 extends over 16 amino acids. Germline CDR1 reads SGHVS; CDR2 reads FQNEAQ. CDR3: CASSLGLGQGNYGYTF. Partial CDR3 DNA: TGTGCCAGCAGCTTAGGATTAGGACAGGGTAACTATGGC. Full variable domain (missing parts from reference TRBV7-8 and TRBJ1-2): GAGVSQSPRYKVAKRGQDVALRCDPISGHVSLFWYQQALGQGPEFLTYFQNEAQLDKSGLPSDRFFAERPEGSVSTLKIQRTQQEDSAVYLCASSLGLGQGNYGYTFGSGTRLTVV.